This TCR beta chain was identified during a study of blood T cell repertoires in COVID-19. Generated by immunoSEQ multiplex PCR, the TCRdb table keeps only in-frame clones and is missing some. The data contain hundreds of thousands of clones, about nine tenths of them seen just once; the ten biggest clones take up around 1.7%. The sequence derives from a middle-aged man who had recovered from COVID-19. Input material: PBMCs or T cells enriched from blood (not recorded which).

CDR3 DNA: TGTGCCAGCAGCGTAGATGATGGGGGGGTCGGCAATTCACCCCTCCACTTT. This codes for CASSVDDGGVGNSPLHF. The chain has TRBV9 and TRBJ1-6; TRBD1 might be the D (5 bases). This CDR3 spans 17 amino acids. Germline lookup yields CDR1 SGDLS and CDR2 YYNGEE. The V end lost 0 bases, the J end lost 7 bases, and 17 bases lay between the germline ends.